Following are 2 T cell receptor beta chains from one sample sequenced in a study of shared clonotypes between healthy human individuals. Some clones are missing from TCRdb's copy, which holds only in-frame ones; the method was immunoSEQ multiplex PCR. The sample lists a few million clones; approximately 93% were seen once. The sequenced sample was naive CD4+ T cells from PBMCs. Described subset: CD45RA+ positively selected. These receptors were obtained from a man between 18 and 35 years old in good health. Some clones in this sample may be carry-over from other donors' samples.

This clone was detected only once. The rearrangement links TRBV7-9 to TRBJ2-5, with 12 bases matching TRBD2. Germline loops: CDR1 SEHNR, CDR2 FQNEAQ (reference sequence). The junction had 8 bases not matched to a gene; V was cut back by 1 base and J by 5 bases. The CDR3 contains 17 residues. The CDR3 loop is CASSLGETSGSGETQYF. In DNA, the CDR3 is TGTGCCAGCAGCTTAGGGGAGACTAGCGGGAGCGGCGAGACCCAGTACTTC.

This chain links TRBV30 with TRBJ1-1; perhaps TRBD1 as D (6 bases). CDR1 is GTSNPN and CDR2 is SVGIG in the germline V gene (reference sequence). V lost 5 bases, J lost 7 bases, and 14 bases lay in between. The CDR3 is 12 amino acids. The CDR3 bases are TGTGCCTGGGGGGGCGGACTGTTTGAAGCTTTCTTT. Amino acids: CAWGGGLFEAFF.